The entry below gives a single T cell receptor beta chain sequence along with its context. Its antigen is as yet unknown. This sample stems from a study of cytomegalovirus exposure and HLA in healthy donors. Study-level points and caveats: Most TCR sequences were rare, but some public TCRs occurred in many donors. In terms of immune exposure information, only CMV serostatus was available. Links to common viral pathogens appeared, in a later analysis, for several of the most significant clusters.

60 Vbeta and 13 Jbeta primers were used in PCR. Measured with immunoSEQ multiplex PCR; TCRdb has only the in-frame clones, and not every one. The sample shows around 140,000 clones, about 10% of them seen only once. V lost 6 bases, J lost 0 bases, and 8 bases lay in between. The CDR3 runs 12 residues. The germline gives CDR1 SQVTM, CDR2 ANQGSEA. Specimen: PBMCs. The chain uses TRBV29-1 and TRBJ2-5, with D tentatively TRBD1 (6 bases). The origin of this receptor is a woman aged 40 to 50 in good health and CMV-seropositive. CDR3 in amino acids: CSVRQDQETQYF. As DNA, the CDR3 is TGCAGCGTGAGACAGGACCAAGAGACCCAGTACTTC.